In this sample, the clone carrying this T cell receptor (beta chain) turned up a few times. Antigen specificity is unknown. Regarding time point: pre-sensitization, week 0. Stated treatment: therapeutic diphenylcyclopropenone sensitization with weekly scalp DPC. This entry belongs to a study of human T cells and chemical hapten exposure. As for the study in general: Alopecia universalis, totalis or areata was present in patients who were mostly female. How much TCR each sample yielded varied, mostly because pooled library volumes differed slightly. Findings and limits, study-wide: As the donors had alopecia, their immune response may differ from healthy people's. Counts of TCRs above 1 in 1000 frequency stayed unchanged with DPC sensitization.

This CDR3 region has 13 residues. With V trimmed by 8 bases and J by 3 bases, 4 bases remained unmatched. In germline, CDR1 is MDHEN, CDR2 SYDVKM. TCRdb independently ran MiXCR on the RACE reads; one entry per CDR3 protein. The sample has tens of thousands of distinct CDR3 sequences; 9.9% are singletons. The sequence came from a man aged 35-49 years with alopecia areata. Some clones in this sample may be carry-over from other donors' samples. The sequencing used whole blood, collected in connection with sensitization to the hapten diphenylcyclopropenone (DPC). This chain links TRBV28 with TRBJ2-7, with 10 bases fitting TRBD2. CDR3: CASRGLALYEQYF. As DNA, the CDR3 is TGTGCCAGCCGGGGACTAGCGCTCTACGAGCAGTACTTC.